This T cell receptor beta chain was captured in a study of blood T cell repertoires in COVID-19 (TCRdb year 2020). With regard to the full study: Collaborator samples came from the United States, Italy and Spain and covered acute and convalescent phases of COVID-19. Nearly every sample came with metadata listing a de-identified subject ID, COVID-19 status, age in years and sex. The dataset comprised deeply sampled blood TCRbeta repertoires from subjects exposed to, actively infected with, or recovered from COVID-19. The material from the prospective study consisted of cDNA or gDNA derived from T cells, B-cell-depleted T cells, or PBMCs. The repertoires were made available in a free public database intended to serve as a resource for research on the immune response to SARS-CoV-2. Samples were obtained from the ongoing ImmuneRACE study (first 160 participants) and from over 1,000 subjects provided by 6 global collaborators. Where available, HLA class I and class II types were obtained from metadata supplied by the sample provider rather than from assay-based typing.

The paper's findings and limits, for the study overall: Clinical and demographic metadata were provided uncurated, with the amount varying by source and participant.

In the germline V gene, CDR1 corresponds to SGHRS and CDR2 to YFSETQ. The cysteine opens and the phenylalanine closes a CDR3 of 15 amino acids. Solely the CDR3 DNA is kept, with 45 bases framed from the first base. The junction shows trimming of 0 bases on V and 3 bases on J, plus 11 bases between the germline ends. The immunoSEQ Assay, a bias-controlled multiplex PCR, was used to amplify TCRbeta CDR3 regions from genomic DNA. Per the source publication's procedure: Nucleated cell counts per sample were estimated from amplification of reference gene primers within the assay. To quantify the absolute abundance of each unique TCRbeta CDR3 rearrangement, sequence reads were collapsed and filtered. For each sample, productive Simpson clonality was calculated by taking the square root of Simpson's diversity index across productive rearrangements. This immuneACCESS table, as held by TCRdb, lists in-frame sequences with V and J called but not all clones. Of the missing ones, under half trace to an unresolved V gene in checked studies; the others have no known cause. The DNA gave D and trimming, while V, J and clone size come from that table. This sample is represented by more than 200,000 clones; 65% to 90% of them were singletons. The top ten constitute 4.9% of the sample.

Points on this clone: The antigen this receptor binds is unknown. Qualities for individual bases were not recorded, and no much larger clone is one base off.

Whole blood was collected in K2EDTA tubes by collaborating institutions according to the institutions' own protocols. For TCRbeta analysis, collaborators shipped samples in one of three forms: frozen whole blood, isolated PBMCs, or DNA extracted from either of those sample types. The chain joins TRBV5-1 to TRBJ2-3; the D segment could be TRBD2, given 5 matching bases. This TCR was sampled from a woman older than 75 with active or convalescent COVID-19. Sequencing was done on a sample of peripheral blood. The CDR3 protein: CASSLAGDRTDTQYF. At the DNA level, the sequence is TGCGCCAGCAGCTTGGCCGGGGATAGGACAGATACGCAGTATTTT.